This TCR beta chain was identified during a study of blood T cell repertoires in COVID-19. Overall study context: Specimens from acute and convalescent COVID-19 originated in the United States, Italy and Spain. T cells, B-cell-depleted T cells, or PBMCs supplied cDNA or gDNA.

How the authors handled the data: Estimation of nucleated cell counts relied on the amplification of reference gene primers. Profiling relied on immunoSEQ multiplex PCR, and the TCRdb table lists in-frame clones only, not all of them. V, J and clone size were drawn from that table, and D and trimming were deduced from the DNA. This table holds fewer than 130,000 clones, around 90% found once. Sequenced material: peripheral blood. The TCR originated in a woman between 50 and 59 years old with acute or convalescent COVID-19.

The CDR3 nucleotides are TGTGCCACCAGCAGAAGACAGGGTGGGGAGACCCAGTACTTC. This sequence encodes CATSRRQGGETQYF. The rearrangement links TRBV15 to TRBJ2-5, with 7 positions matching TRBD1. The CDR3 extends over 14 amino acids. Per germline, CDR1 LNHNV and CDR2 YYDKDF (reference sequence). The trim removed 2 bases at V and 5 bases at J, leaving 5 bases unmatched.